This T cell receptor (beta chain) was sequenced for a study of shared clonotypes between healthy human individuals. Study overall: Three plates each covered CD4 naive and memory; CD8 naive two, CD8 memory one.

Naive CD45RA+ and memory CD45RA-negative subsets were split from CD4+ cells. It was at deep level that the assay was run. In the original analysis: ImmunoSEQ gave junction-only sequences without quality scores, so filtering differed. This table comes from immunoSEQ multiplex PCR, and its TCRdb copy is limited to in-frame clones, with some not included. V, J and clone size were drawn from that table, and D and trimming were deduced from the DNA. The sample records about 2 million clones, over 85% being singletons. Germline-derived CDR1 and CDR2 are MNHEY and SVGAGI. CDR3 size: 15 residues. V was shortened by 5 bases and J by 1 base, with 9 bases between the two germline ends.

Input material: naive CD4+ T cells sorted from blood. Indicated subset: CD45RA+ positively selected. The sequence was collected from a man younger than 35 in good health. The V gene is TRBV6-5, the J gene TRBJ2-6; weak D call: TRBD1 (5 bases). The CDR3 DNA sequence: TGTGCCAGCAGTACGCAGGGATCTGGGGCCAACGTCCTGACTTTC. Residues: CASSTQGSGANVLTF.